This TCR beta chain came from a study of T cell responses to AZD1222 COVID-19 vaccine. TCRdb keeps only in-frame clones here, not all; method: immunoSEQ multiplex PCR. The sample holds tens of thousands of clones, 91% seen once. The source was peripheral blood, collected 28 days after the second AZD1222 dose. This sequence originates from an adult who received the AZD1222 COVID-19 vaccine.

CDR3: CASSKVRQGVEKLFF. The CDR3 DNA sequence: TGTGCCAGCAGCAAAGTGAGGCAGGGTGTGGAAAAACTGTTTTTT. The J gene is TRBJ1-4, the V gene TRBV21-1; the table assigns TRBD1, which was not confirmed against the DNA. TRBV21-1 is a pseudogene segment. The CDR3 totals 15 residues.